This T cell receptor (beta chain) derives from a study of blood T cell repertoires in COVID-19. As for the study in general: COVID-19 samples collected from the United States, Italy and Spain covered acute and convalescent phases. The cDNA or gDNA used as material had been derived from T cells, B-cell-depleted T cells, or PBMCs.

CDR3 length equals 16 residues. J lost 5 bases, V lost 8 bases, and 16 bases had no gene match. CDR1 and CDR2 (germline): LNHDA, SQIVND (reference sequence). Original analysis: Amplification of reference gene primers was used by the study to estimate nucleated cell counts. Clones were read by immunoSEQ multiplex PCR, and TCRdb kept only the in-frame ones, dropping some. D and trimming were read from the DNA, whereas the V and J calls and clone size are those reported in that table. Of 200,000 to 250,000 clones in the sample, just over 85% are singletons; the top ten hold 1.5%. The chain links TRBV19 to TRBJ1-1; 8 bases are a match to TRBD1. This clonotype was sampled from a man in his late teens or twenties with active or convalescent COVID-19. Source material: peripheral blood. The CDR3 loop is CASGGQSNRGRTEAFF. CDR3 sequence (DNA): TGTGCCAGTGGGGGACAATCGAACAGGGGGAGAACTGAAGCTTTCTTT.